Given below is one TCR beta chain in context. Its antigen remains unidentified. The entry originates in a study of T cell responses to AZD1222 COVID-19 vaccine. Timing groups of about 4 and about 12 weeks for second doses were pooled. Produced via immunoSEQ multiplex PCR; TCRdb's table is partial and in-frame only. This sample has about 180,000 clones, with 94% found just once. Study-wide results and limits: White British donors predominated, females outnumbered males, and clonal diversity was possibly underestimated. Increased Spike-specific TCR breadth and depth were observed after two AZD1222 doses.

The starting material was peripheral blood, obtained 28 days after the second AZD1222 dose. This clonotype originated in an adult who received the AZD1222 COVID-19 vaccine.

CDR3 sequence (DNA): TGTGCCAGCAGTGATCTGACAGCAGATCAGCCCCAGCATTTT. It encodes CASSDLTADQPQHF. The V call is TRBV2, the J call TRBJ1-5, with D possibly matching TRBD1 (5 bases). The germline V gene encodes CDR1 SNHLY and CDR2 FYNNEI. The CDR3 sequence is 14 residues long. V dropped 3 bases and J dropped 5 bases, with 11 bases sitting between them.